This TCR beta chain was obtained from a study of human T cells and chemical hapten exposure. Study information: Patch testing placed 0.01% DPC on the upper back, with readings at 6 days.

Documented time point: pre-sensitization, week 0. The sample's treatment: therapeutic diphenylcyclopropenone sensitization with weekly scalp DPC. Each donor was an alopecia patient between 18 and 70 years of age who qualified for DPC. Trimming at V came to 9 bases and at J to 0 bases, leaving 11 bases not matched to a gene. Germline V gene sequence: CDR1 SEHNR, CDR2 FQNEAQ (reference sequence). The CDR3 is made up of 16 amino acids. A few counts support this clonotype. One entry per CDR3 protein, called by TCRdb with MiXCR from the RACE reads. The sample consists of fewer than 150,000 distinct CDR3 sequences, approximately 13% of them appearing once.

The V gene is TRBV7-9, the J gene TRBJ2-1; 7 nucleotides match TRBD2. Source: whole blood, taken in connection with sensitization to the hapten diphenylcyclopropenone (DPC). The TCR originated in a woman between 18 and 29 years old with alopecia areata. Some clones in this sample may be carry-over from other donors' samples. CDR3 sequence (DNA): TGTGCCAGTAGTCGGTCCAGCGGGGCCTCCTACAATGAGCAGTTCTTC. This translates into CASSRSSGASYNEQFF. Supplemented by reference TRBV7-9 and TRBJ2-1, the full variable domain reads DTGVSQNPRHKITKRGQNVTFRCDPISEHNRLYWYRQTLGQGPEFLTYFQNEAQLEKSRLLSDRFSAERPKGSFSTLEIQRTEQGDSAMYLCASSRSSGASYNEQFFGPGTRLTVL.